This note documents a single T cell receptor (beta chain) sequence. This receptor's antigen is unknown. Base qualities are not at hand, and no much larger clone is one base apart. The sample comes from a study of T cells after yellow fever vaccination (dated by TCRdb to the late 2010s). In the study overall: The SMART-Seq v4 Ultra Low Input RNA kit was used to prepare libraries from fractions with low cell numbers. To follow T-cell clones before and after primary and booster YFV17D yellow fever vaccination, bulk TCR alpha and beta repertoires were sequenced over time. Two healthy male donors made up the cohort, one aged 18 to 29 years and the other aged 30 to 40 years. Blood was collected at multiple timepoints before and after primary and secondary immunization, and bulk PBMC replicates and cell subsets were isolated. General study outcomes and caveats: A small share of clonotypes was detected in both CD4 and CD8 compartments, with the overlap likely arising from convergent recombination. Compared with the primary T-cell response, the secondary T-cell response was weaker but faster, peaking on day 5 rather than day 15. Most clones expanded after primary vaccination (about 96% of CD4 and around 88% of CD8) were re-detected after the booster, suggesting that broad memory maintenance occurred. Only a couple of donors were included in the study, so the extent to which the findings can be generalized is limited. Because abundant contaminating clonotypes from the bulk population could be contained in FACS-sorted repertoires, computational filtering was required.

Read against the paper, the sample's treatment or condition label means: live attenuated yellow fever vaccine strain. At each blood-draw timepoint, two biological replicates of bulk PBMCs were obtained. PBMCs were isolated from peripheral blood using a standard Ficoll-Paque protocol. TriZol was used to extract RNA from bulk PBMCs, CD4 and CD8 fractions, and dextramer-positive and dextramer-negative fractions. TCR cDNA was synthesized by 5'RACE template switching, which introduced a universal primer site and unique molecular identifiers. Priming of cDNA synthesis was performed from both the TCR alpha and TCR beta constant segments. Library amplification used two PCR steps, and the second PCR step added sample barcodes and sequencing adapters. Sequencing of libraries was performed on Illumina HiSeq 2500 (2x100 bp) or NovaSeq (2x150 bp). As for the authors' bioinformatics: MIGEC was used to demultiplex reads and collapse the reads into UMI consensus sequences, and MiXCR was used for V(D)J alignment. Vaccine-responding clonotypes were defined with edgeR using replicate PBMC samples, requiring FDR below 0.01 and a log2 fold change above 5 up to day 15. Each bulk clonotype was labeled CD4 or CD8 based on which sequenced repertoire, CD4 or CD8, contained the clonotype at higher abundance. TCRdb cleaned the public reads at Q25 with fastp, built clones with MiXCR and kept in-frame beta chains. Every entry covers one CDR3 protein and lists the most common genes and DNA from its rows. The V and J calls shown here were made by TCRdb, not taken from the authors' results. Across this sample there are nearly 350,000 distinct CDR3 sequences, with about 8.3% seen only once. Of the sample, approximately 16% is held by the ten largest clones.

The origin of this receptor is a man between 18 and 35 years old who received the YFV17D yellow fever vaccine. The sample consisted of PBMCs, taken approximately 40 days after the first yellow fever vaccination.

The DNA is TGTGCCAGCAGCTTAGACAGGGGGGTAAATTACGGCTACACCTTC. Its amino acids are CASSLDRGVNYGYTF. The chain is assembled from TRBV5-4 and TRBJ1-2; TRBD1 matches 9 bases in the middle. V is pruned by 2 bases and J by 8 bases, leaving 10 bases of the junction without a gene match. The germline V gene (reference sequence) specifies SGHNT as CDR1 and YYREEE as CDR2. Including cysteine and phenylalanine, the CDR3 has 15 amino acids. The DNA shown is the 45-base CDR3, in frame from base 1.